The TCR beta chain described here comes from a study of blood T cell repertoires in COVID-19. Study information: Some COVID-19 samples were acute and others convalescent; all came from the United States, Italy and Spain. T cells, B-cell-depleted T cells, or PBMCs provided the cDNA or gDNA that served as material.

Authors' analysis steps: Reference gene primer amplification gave estimated nucleated cell counts. The assay was immunoSEQ multiplex PCR, and TCRdb's table has in-frame clones only and misses some. That table gives V, J and clone size, and the DNA gave D and trimming. The table shows roughly 150,000 clones, with 70% to 90% occurring only once. Germline V CDR1 and CDR2: SEHNR, FQNEAQ (reference sequence). CDR3 size: 15 residues. J lost 3 bases, V lost 1 base, and 3 bases had no gene match. Sequenced sample: peripheral blood. The chain joins TRBV7-9 to TRBJ2-5; 9 nucleotides line up with TRBD1. The source is a human donor in a cohort sampled during active COVID-19. The CDR3 region has the DNA TGTGCCAGCAGCTTAGAAGGGACAGGGAAAGAGACCCAGTACTTC. Protein product: CASSLEGTGKETQYF.